Following are 10 T cell receptor beta chains from one sample sequenced in a study of control samples from healthy donors and cancer patients. The table came from immunoSEQ multiplex PCR; TCRdb's copy has only in-frame clones and leaves some out. The sample lists around 140,000 clones, 80% to 95% occurring once. The source material was blood. The receptors here all came from a man aged 18 to 30 in good health.

The CDR3, as DNA: TGTGCCAGCAGCTTACTAGGAACTGGGGCCAACGTCCTGACTTTC. It codes for CASSLLGTGANVLTF. The genes are TRBV11-2 and TRBJ2-6; D gene uncertain. Trimming stripped 2 bases from V and 2 bases from J, with 7 bases between. The CDR3 spans 15 residues. Germline V CDR1 and CDR2: SGHAT, FQNNGV.

V usage is TRBV7-2 and J usage is TRBJ2-3; D not certain. Trimming pared 8 bases from V and 2 bases from J, leaving 11 bases between. Germline V lookup: CDR1 SGHTA, CDR2 FQGNSA. This CDR3 is built from 13 residues. CDR3 sequence (DNA): TGTGCCAGCGGATCCGGGTTCACAGATACGCAGTATTTT. Translated, it gives CASGSGFTDTQYF. The full variable domain, its missing parts supplied by reference TRBV7-2 and TRBJ2-3, is GAGVSQSPSNKVTEKGKDVELRCDPISGHTALYWYRQSLGQGLEFLIYFQGNSAPDKSGLPSDRFSAERTGGSVSTLTIQRTQQEDSAVYLCASGSGFTDTQYFGPGTRLTVL.

This clone was found once. J is TRBJ1-3 and V is TRBV12-3 or TRBV12-4; tentative D call: TRBD1 (6 bases). The V and J ends lost 2 bases and 7 bases respectively, with 9 bases between them. CDR3 size: 13 residues. The CDR3 is CASSLWQGNTIYF. CDR3 DNA: TGTGCCAGCAGTTTATGGCAGGGGAACACCATATATTTT.

The chain uses TRBV30 and TRBJ1-1; weak D call: TRBD1 (5 bases). CDR1 is GTSNPN and CDR2 is SVGIG in the germline V gene (reference sequence). This CDR3 is 12 amino acids long. V lost 7 bases to trimming and J lost 0 bases, with 9 bases between them. The CDR3 sequence: CALTELNTEAFF. CDR3 nucleotide sequence: TGTGCCTTGACAGAGTTGAACACTGAAGCTTTCTTT.

The rearrangement uses TRBV4-1 and TRBJ1-1; no definite D call. Germline V gene lookup returns CDR1 MGHRA and CDR2 YSYEKL. Trimming removed 2 bases from V and 1 base from J, with 8 bases in between. There are 14 residues in the CDR3. The CDR3 loop reads CASSQHPKNTEAFF. CDR3 DNA sequence: TGCGCCAGCAGCCAACATCCTAAGAACACTGAAGCTTTCTTT.

The chain couples TRBV2 to TRBJ2-3, with 8 bases matching TRBD1. The germline CDR1 and CDR2 sequences are SNHLY and FYNNEI. This CDR3 comprises 15 residues. Trimming removed 7 bases from V and 6 bases from J; junction bases left unmatched: 12. CDR3 loop: CASTTAGQGIDTQYF. The CDR3 DNA sequence: TGTGCCAGCACTACCGCCGGACAGGGTATCGATACGCAGTATTTT.

The chain links TRBV10-3 to TRBJ1-2; tentative D call: TRBD1 (5 bases). Trimming cost V 6 bases and J 3 bases, with 8 bases left between them. The CDR3 runs 12 residues. Germline-derived CDR1 and CDR2 are ENHRY and SYGVKD. In nucleotides, the CDR3 is TGTGCCATCAGCCCGACAGACTATGGCTACACCTTC. Amino acids: CAISPTDYGYTF.

A single count supports this clone. Compared with germline, one end of the junction differs, possibly owing to a read error. This rearrangement joins TRBV6-6 to TRBJ2-7; 7 bases line up with TRBD1. The CDR3 consists of 15 residues. Germline V gene lookup returns CDR1 MNHNY and CDR2 SVGAGI (reference sequence). The CDR3 loop reads CASRYSRDRFYEQYF. CDR3 in DNA: TGTGCCAGCAGATACTCCCGGGACAGATTCTACGAGCAGTACTTC.

The chain uses TRBV29-1 and TRBJ1-2, with TRBD1 matching 8 bases. After removal of 6 bases from V and 8 bases from J, the junction contained 17 bases not matched to a gene. CDR1 and CDR2 from the germline V gene are SQVTM and ANQGSEA. There are 15 residues in the CDR3. The CDR3 DNA is TGCAGCGTCCTTTGGACAGGGTCGGGCTTGGGCGGCTACACCTTC. Translation: CSVLWTGSGLGGYTF.

Of note for this clone: Within the sample, other DNA sequences also encode this same CDR3. The V call is TRBV10-3, the J call TRBJ1-3; D unresolved. V was pared by 4 bases and J by 4 bases, with 2 bases between. The CDR3 covers 11 residues. The germline gives CDR1 ENHRY, CDR2 SYGVKD. CDR3 sequence reads: CAISVGNTIYF. CDR3 coding DNA: TGTGCCATCAGTGTAGGAAACACCATATATTTT.